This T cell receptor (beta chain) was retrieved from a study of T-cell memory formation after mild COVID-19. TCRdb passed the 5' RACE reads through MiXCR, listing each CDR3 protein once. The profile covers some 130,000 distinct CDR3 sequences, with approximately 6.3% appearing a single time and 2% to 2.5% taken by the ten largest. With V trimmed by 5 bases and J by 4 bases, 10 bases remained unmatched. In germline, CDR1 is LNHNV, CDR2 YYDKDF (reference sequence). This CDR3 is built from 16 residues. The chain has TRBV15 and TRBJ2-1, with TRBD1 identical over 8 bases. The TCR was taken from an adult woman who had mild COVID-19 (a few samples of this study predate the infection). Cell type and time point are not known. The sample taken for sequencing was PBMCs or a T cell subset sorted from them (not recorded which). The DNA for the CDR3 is TGTGCCACCAGCCCACATCGAGGACAGGGTTACAATGAGCAGTTCTTC. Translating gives CATSPHRGQGYNEQFF.